This T cell receptor (beta chain) is drawn from a study of blood T cell repertoires in COVID-19. Overall study context: COVID-19 samples collected from the United States, Italy and Spain covered acute and convalescent phases. PBMCs, B-cell-depleted T cells, or T cells were the source of the cDNA or gDNA that made up the material.

This clone has at least ten counts. The V end was cut by 0 bases, the J end by 6 bases, with 14 bases between. CDR1 is SNHLY, CDR2 FYNNEI, per germline. This CDR3 contains 15 residues. Original processing methods: How many nucleated cells were present was estimated from reference gene primer amplification. Assay used: immunoSEQ multiplex PCR; TCRdb lists only in-frame clones, some missing. Clone size and V and J calls were adopted from that table, with D and trimming inferred from the DNA. Of 65,000 to 95,000 clones listed, 85% were seen once; the top ten hold over 15%. The specimen sequenced was peripheral blood. The V call is TRBV2, the J call TRBJ1-1, with D hard to call. The origin of this receptor is a man older than 75 with active or convalescent COVID-19. The CDR3 region is CASSEASGVRSEAFF. The CDR3 bases are TGTGCCAGCAGTGAAGCGTCCGGGGTAAGGTCTGAAGCTTTCTTT.